This T cell receptor beta chain was captured by sequencing in a study of cytomegalovirus exposure and HLA in healthy donors. A remark on this clone: The antigen remains undetermined.

These donors, healthy bone marrow donors, were studied. PCR used 60 Vbeta primers and 13 Jbeta primers. The protocol was immunoSEQ multiplex PCR, while the TCRdb copy is restricted to in-frame clones and leaves out a portion. The data contain approximately 140,000 clones, about three quarters of them singletons. Study-wide points: Association of a missense DCLRE1C variant with TCR beta V- and J-gene trimming was reported in a later analysis. Associated with HLA alleles at 0.05 false discovery rate in a later analysis were 16,951 TCR beta sequences.

The germline V gene has CDR1 SGHRS and CDR2 YFSETQ. This CDR3 is built from 15 residues. Trimming removed 0 bases from V and 4 bases from J; junction bases left unmatched: 1. The receptor comes from a woman in her sixties or seventies in good health and CMV-seropositive. The sequenced sample was PBMCs. This chain uses TRBV5-1 with TRBJ2-3; TRBD2 matches at 11 bases. The DNA of the CDR3 is TGCGCCAGCAGCTTGGAACTAGCGGGGGCAGATACGCAGTATTTT. Translation: CASSLELAGADTQYF. Filled out from reference TRBV5-1 and TRBJ2-3, the complete variable domain reads KAGVTQTPRYLIKTRGQQVTLSCSPISGHRSVSWYQQTPGQGLQFLFEYFSETQRNKGNFPGRFSGRQFSNSRSEMNVSTLELGDSALYLCASSLELAGADTQYFGPGTRLTVL.